The T cell receptor beta chain under discussion was sequenced for a study of blood T cell repertoires in COVID-19. About the research overall: Donors in the United States, Italy and Spain gave samples during acute or convalescent COVID-19. PBMCs, B-cell-depleted T cells, or T cells provided the cDNA or gDNA that made up the material.

Regarding this clone: The conserved final phenylalanine or tryptophan is absent from the CDR3, which likely points to a read error. The DNA is left out, because the CDR3 cannot be placed on it with certainty; the CDR3 is given as TCRdb lists it.

Per the authors' pipeline: Amplification from reference gene primers served as the basis for estimated nucleated cell counts. The data were produced by immunoSEQ multiplex PCR, yet TCRdb's version contains in-frame clones alone and is incomplete. V and J calls plus clone size are reproduced from that table; the DNA served to infer D and trimming. Here the sample spans hundreds of thousands of clones, 75% to 85% being singletons. From its first to its last residue, the CDR3 has 11 amino acids. The sample taken for sequencing was peripheral blood. This TCR was recovered from a woman aged 50 to 65 with acute or convalescent COVID-19. The rearrangement uses TRBV21-1 and TRBJ1-1; whether TRBD1, the table's D call, matches the DNA was not checked. TRBV21-1 is a documented pseudogene. This CDR3 reads CASSKEIRDRR.